Below are 24 T cell receptor beta chains sequenced from a single sample in a study of blood T cell repertoires in COVID-19. Profiling relied on immunoSEQ multiplex PCR, and the TCRdb table lists in-frame clones only, not all of them. The table records roughly 230,000 clones, about 85% of them present only once. The sequencing input was PBMCs or T cells enriched from blood (not recorded which). The receptors were sampled from a woman aged 45-60 years who had been exposed to COVID-19.

Notes on this clone: The germline gene is not matched at one end of the junction; a read error may be the cause. The chain carries TRBV3-1 (or the pseudogene TRBV3-2) and TRBJ1-1, with 8 bases lining up with TRBD1. CDR1 and CDR2 (germline): LGHDT, YNNKEL (reference sequence). The length of the CDR3 is 13 residues. The CDR3 loop reads CASSRDRTAEAFF. In nucleotides, the CDR3 is TGTGCCAGTAGCCGGGACAGGACGGCTGAAGCTTTCTTT.

The chain carries TRBV4-1 and TRBJ2-7, with a tentative D call TRBD2 (6 bases). The V gene lost 4 bases and the J gene lost 2 bases, with 18 bases spanning the gap. The V gene's germline CDR1 is MGHRA and CDR2 YSYEKL. The CDR3 totals 16 residues. The CDR3 region has the DNA TGCGCCAGCAGCCCCCCCGGAGGGGTGTCGGCCTACGAGCAGTACTTC. Amino acid sequence: CASSPPGGVSAYEQYF.

This clone has only a few counts. The chain employs TRBV7-2 and TRBJ1-1; 7 bases align to TRBD1. The CDR3 is 14 residues long. After removal of 4 bases from V and 5 bases from J, the junction contained 7 bases not matched to a gene. Germline V gene sequence: CDR1 SGHTA, CDR2 FQGNSA. The CDR3 protein is CASSSGGRGTEAFF. CDR3 nucleotides: TGTGCCAGCAGCTCAGGGGGACGAGGGACTGAAGCTTTCTTT.

This chain connects TRBV11-1 to TRBJ2-3; 12 bases are a match to TRBD2. The ends lost 5 bases at V and 2 bases at J; junction bases unmatched: 5. The germline CDR1 and CDR2 sequences are SGHAT and FQDESV (reference sequence). CDR3 length: 16 residues. CDR3 in DNA: TGTGCCAGCAGCCCACTAGCGGGGGGTACCACAGATACGCAGTATTTT. Translation gives CASSPLAGGTTDTQYF.

The CDR3 region has the DNA TGTGCCAGCAGCCAAGGACGGACGGGGGGACAAGATACGCAGTATTTT. Translation: CASSQGRTGGQDTQYF. The genes are TRBV7-8 and TRBJ2-3; D perhaps matches TRBD2 (7 bases). Trimming shortened V by 5 bases and J by 5 bases, and 20 bases separated the two germline ends. Germline CDR1 reads SGHVS; CDR2 reads FQNEAQ. The CDR3 contains 16 residues.

For the CDR3, the DNA is TGTGCCAGCAGCTTTGCGGGGGCTTCCGCAGATACGCAGTATTTT. Protein: CASSFAGASADTQYF. This chain links TRBV5-4 with TRBJ2-3, with TRBD2 as a possible D gene (7 bases). The CDR3 length is 15 residues. Deletions cut 2 bases from V and 4 bases from J, with 14 bases between. The V gene's germline CDR1 is SGHNT and CDR2 YYREEE (reference sequence).

This clone was detected once. V usage is TRBV19 and J usage is TRBJ1-6; possible D gene TRBD1, 6 bases. CDR1 and CDR2 from the germline V gene are LNHDA and SQIVND (reference sequence). The CDR3 runs to 16 residues. Trimming took off 1 base at V and 10 bases at J, with 17 bases between the two ends. CDR3: CASSIVAGAGESPLHF. The CDR3 DNA is TGTGCCAGTAGTATAGTCGCGGGGGCAGGGGAATCACCCCTCCACTTT. Based on the CDR3 plus reference TRBV19 and TRBJ1-6, the full variable domain is DGGITQSPKYLFRKEGQNVTLSCEQNLNHDAMYWYRQDPGQGLRLIYYSQIVNDFQKGDIAEGYSVSREKKESFPLTVTSAQKNPTAFYLCASSIVAGAGESPLHFGNGTRLTVT.

The chain uses TRBV13 and TRBJ1-2, with no clear D. Germline CDR1 and CDR2: PRHDT and FYEKMQ (reference sequence). The CDR3 runs to 14 residues. V lost 3 bases and J lost 2, with 10 bases in between. The CDR3 here is CASSLEGGNYGYTF. In DNA, the CDR3 is TGTGCCAGCAGCTTGGAGGGAGGGAACTATGGCTACACCTTC.

The gene calls are TRBV5-6 and TRBJ1-1, with 8 bases lining up with TRBD1. The CDR3 is 15 residues long. The J segment lost 5 bases and the V segment lost 2 bases, leaving 8 bases of the junction unmatched. Germline V gene lookup returns CDR1 SGHDT and CDR2 YYEEEE. CDR3 sequence (DNA): TGTGCCAGCAGCTTACGGGGACAGGTGGTAACTGAAGCTTTCTTT. Its protein product is CASSLRGQVVTEAFF.

A single count supports this clone. The gene calls are TRBV5-1 and TRBJ2-2, with 7 bases fitting TRBD1. Germline lookup yields CDR1 SGHRS and CDR2 YFSETQ. This CDR3 comprises 15 residues. The ends lost 4 bases at V and 3 bases at J; junction bases unmatched: 6. CDR3 sequence (DNA): TGCGCCAGCAGCACGGACAGGCCGGACACCGGGGAGCTGTTTTTT. Translation gives CASSTDRPDTGELFF.

J is TRBJ1-3 and V is TRBV30; tentatively, D is TRBD1 (5 bases). V was trimmed by 4 bases and J by 0 bases, leaving 10 bases between them. CDR1 and CDR2 (germline): GTSNPN, SVGIG (reference sequence). This CDR3 contains 14 residues. Here the CDR3 reads CAWNGRGSGNTIYF. The CDR3 DNA sequence: TGTGCCTGGAACGGAAGGGGCTCTGGAAACACCATATATTTT.

This clone was seen once. The chain recombines TRBV29-1 with TRBJ1-1; D is possibly TRBD1 (6 bases). There are 15 residues in the CDR3. Per germline, CDR1 SQVTM and CDR2 ANQGSEA. The V and J ends lost 7 bases and 4 bases respectively, with 22 bases between them. This CDR3 is CSARNRQDLVTEAFF. CDR3 bases: TGCAGCGCCCGAAACCGACAGGACCTGGTCACTGAAGCTTTCTTT.

The V call is TRBV6-5, the J call TRBJ1-1, with D tentatively TRBD1 (6 bases). This CDR3 has 14 amino acids. Germline CDR1 MNHEY, CDR2 SVGAGI. V was pared by 5 bases and J by 2 bases, with 12 bases between. The CDR3 spells CASSPTGRNTEAFF. The CDR3 DNA sequence: TGTGCCAGCAGTCCCACAGGGAGAAACACTGAAGCTTTCTTT.

V and J are TRBV3-1 (or the pseudogene TRBV3-2) and TRBJ1-5, with a tentative D call TRBD1 (5 bases). The ends were cut back, 5 bases at V and 4 bases at J, with 6 bases in the middle. The CDR3 has 12 amino acids. In germline, CDR1 is LGHDT, CDR2 YNNKEL (reference sequence). CDR3 loop: CASSGQNQPQHF. The CDR3 region has the DNA TGTGCCAGCAGCGGACAAAATCAGCCCCAGCATTTT.

This clone was seen repeatedly, ten times or more. The chain is built from TRBV5-1 and TRBJ2-2, with TRBD2 as a possible D gene (6 bases). This CDR3 contains 17 residues. V was pared by 1 base and J by 2 bases, with 15 bases between. Germline V gene lookup returns CDR1 SGHRS and CDR2 YFSETQ. The CDR3 is CASSLPNPGLNTGELFF. The CDR3 coding sequence is TGCGCCAGCAGCTTGCCTAATCCGGGACTTAACACCGGGGAGCTGTTTTTT.

The sample holds one count of this clone. The gene calls are TRBV4-2 and TRBJ1-4; possible D gene TRBD1, 6 bases. The CDR3 is made up of 14 amino acids. The V gene's germline CDR1 is LGHNA and CDR2 YNFKEQ. V lost 1 base and J 10 bases, leaving 13 bases between the germline ends. The CDR3 loop reads CASSQVTGRGKLFF. The CDR3 DNA is TGTGCCAGCAGCCAAGTGACAGGACGAGGAAAACTGTTTTTT.

This chain links TRBV12-3 or TRBV12-4 with TRBJ1-6; tentatively, D is TRBD1 (6 bases). The V gene lost 7 bases and the J gene lost 10 bases, with 14 bases spanning the gap. CDR3 length: 13 residues. The CDR3 nucleotides are TGTGCCAGCACCCCGAGGGGGGGATCACCCCTCCACTTT. Protein: CASTPRGGSPLHF.

The chain is built from TRBV24-1 and TRBJ2-5; TRBD2 matches 8 bases. The germline V gene encodes CDR1 KGHDR and CDR2 SFDVKD. The CDR3 length is 16 residues. J gave up 1 base and V 4 bases, and 7 bases lay outside the gene matches. The CDR3 here is CATSDPGGDFQETQYF. The CDR3 nucleotides read TGTGCCACCAGTGACCCCGGGGGGGACTTCCAAGAGACCCAGTACTTC.

The chain uses TRBV11-2 and TRBJ1-6, with 10 bases lining up with TRBD1. CDR1 SGHAT and CDR2 FQNNGV come from the germline V gene. The CDR3 totals 16 residues. J lost 5 bases, V lost 5 bases, and 6 bases had no gene match. CDR3 region: CASSRGQGIDNSPLHF. The CDR3 nucleotides are TGTGCCAGCAGCCGGGGACAGGGGATTGATAATTCACCCCTCCACTTT.

The chain recombines TRBV7-8 with TRBJ2-7, with 9 bases that match TRBD2. This CDR3 is 16 amino acids long. Germline trimming cut 5 bases from V and 2 bases from J; bases unmatched to any gene: 10. The V gene's germline CDR1 is SGHVS and CDR2 FQNEAQ. The CDR3 loop is CASSPPVAGGPYEQYF. The CDR3 DNA reads as TGTGCCAGCAGCCCGCCGGTGGCGGGGGGGCCCTACGAGCAGTACTTC.

The V and J genes are TRBV24-1 and TRBJ1-3; tentative D call: TRBD1 (6 bases). CDR3 length equals 15 residues. Trimming shortened V by 3 bases and J by 5 bases, and 13 bases separated the two germline ends. Germline V CDR1 and CDR2: KGHDR, SFDVKD. The CDR3 nucleotides are TGTGCCACCAGTGATCCCCGACAGGATCGAAACACCATATATTTT. It is translated as CATSDPRQDRNTIYF.

The chain has TRBV5-1 and TRBJ2-5; D not certain. This CDR3 region has 13 residues. Germline V gene lookup returns CDR1 SGHRS and CDR2 YFSETQ. Trimming shortened V by 4 bases and J by 1 base, and 8 bases separated the two germline ends. CDR3 DNA sequence: TGCGCCAGCAGCGAACAGATCCAAGAGACCCAGTACTTC. Protein sequence: CASSEQIQETQYF.

Only a few counts were recorded for this clone. Other DNA sequences of this sample code for an identical CDR3. The rearrangement uses TRBV5-4 and TRBJ2-5; TRBD2 matches 13 bases. V was pared by 4 bases and J by 2 bases, with 5 bases of the junction left unmatched. There are 16 residues in the CDR3. Per germline, CDR1 SGHNT and CDR2 YYREEE (reference sequence). CDR3 coding DNA: TGTGCCAGCAGCCCCCAACTAGCGGGGGGGCAAGAGACCCAGTACTTC. It yields the protein CASSPQLAGGQETQYF.

The chain couples TRBV5-6 to TRBJ1-5; TRBD1 might be the D (6 bases). The length of the CDR3 is 14 residues. Germline values: CDR1 SGHDT, CDR2 YYEEEE. V shed 4 bases and J shed 7 bases, with 15 bases lying between them. CDR3 amino acids: CASSQRGIGQPQHF. CDR3 in DNA: TGTGCCAGCAGCCAAAGGGGGATCGGACAGCCCCAGCATTTT.